This is a list of T cell receptor beta chains from one sample in a study of T cell repertoires in cytomegalovirus infection. TCRdb called the reads again in MiXCR, with one record for every CDR3 protein. This table has just under 550,000 distinct CDR3 sequences, roughly 29% appearing once. Specimen: PBMCs. These receptors came from a human donor in good health (CMV status not recorded). Some clones in this sample may be carry-over from other donors' samples. Each CDR3 is given with its conserved first and last residue. A D gene is named only where the DNA matches it firmly.

D	V	J	CDR3
NA	TRBV19	TRBJ2-5	CASSARQTLETQYF
TRBD1	TRBV19	TRBJ2-1	CASSSGQGLTSYNEQFF
NA	TRBV7-2	TRBJ2-2	CASSLFPGHTNTGELFF
NA	TRBV6-1	TRBJ2-3	CASRRGTTDTQYF
NA	TRBV6-2/TRBV6-3	TRBJ2-7	CASRGIAAFRPEQYF
TRBD2	TRBV7-8	TRBJ2-1	CASSAGLAGVSSYNEQFF
TRBD2	TRBV15	TRBJ2-1	CATSSLPTSANEQFF
NA	TRBV29-1	TRBJ2-6	CSVDGGANVLTF
NA	TRBV5-4	TRBJ2-3	CASSLRAPDTQYF
TRBD1	TRBV5-1	TRBJ1-5	CASSVTGGNGQPQHF
NA	TRBV7-2	TRBJ1-1	CASSPLERRYTEAFF
TRBD2	TRBV20-1	TRBJ2-3	CSALTSGTDTQYF
NA	TRBV27	TRBJ2-3	CASSPLKPWTSTDTQYF
NA	TRBV6-2/TRBV6-3	TRBJ2-7	CASSYRTDWYEQYF
TRBD1	TRBV6-1	TRBJ1-1	CASTETGGAFF
NA	TRBV5-1	TRBJ2-7	CASKKGTDSSYEQYF
NA	TRBV7-8	TRBJ1-5	CASSLRGGGGYQPQHF
TRBD2	TRBV28	TRBJ2-7	CASRWNGAGGQEQYF
NA	TRBV7-2	TRBJ2-3	CASSLTPSDTQYF
TRBD1	TRBV27	TRBJ1-6	CASSRDRDSPLHF
NA	TRBV5-1	TRBJ2-3	CASSQPTSVAQYF
TRBD1	TRBV28	TRBJ1-1	CASAIPTGGADTEAFF
NA	TRBV30	TRBJ2-7	CAWRTGTYEQYF
NA	TRBV12-3/TRBV12-4	TRBJ1-5	CASSLMEGNQPQHF